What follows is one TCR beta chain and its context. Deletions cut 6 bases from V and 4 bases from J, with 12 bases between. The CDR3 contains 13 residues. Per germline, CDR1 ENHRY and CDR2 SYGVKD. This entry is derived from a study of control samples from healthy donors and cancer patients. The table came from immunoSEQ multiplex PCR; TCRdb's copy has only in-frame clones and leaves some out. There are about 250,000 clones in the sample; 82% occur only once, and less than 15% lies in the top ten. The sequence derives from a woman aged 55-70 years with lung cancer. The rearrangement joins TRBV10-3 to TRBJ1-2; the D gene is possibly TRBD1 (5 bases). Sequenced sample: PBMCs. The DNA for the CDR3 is TGTGCCATCAGGACCCAGGGTTCCTATGGCTACACCTTC. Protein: CAIRTQGSYGYTF.